This passage covers 18 T cell receptor beta chains from one sample sequenced in a study of T cell responses to AZD1222 COVID-19 vaccine. TCRdb's table, derived via immunoSEQ multiplex PCR, lists solely in-frame clones and lacks some. The sample consists of under 150,000 clones, more than 90% of them appearing once. This specimen consisted of peripheral blood, obtained on day 0 of AZD1222 vaccination. These receptors originate from an adult in good health.

The chain employs TRBV5-6 and TRBJ2-5; no firm D call. The V gene lost 1 base and the J gene lost 5 bases, with 6 bases spanning the gap. Germline CDR1 reads SGHDT; CDR2 reads YYEEEE. This CDR3 has 12 residues. The CDR3 is CASSLIFETQYF. In nucleotides, the CDR3 is TGTGCCAGCAGCTTGATTTTCGAGACCCAGTACTTC.

The genes are TRBV7-9 and TRBJ1-1, with 9 positions matching TRBD1. The CDR3 is 17 amino acids. Trimming at V came to 3 bases and at J to 6 bases, leaving 14 bases not matched to a gene. CDR1 is SEHNR and CDR2 is FQNEAQ in the germline V gene (reference sequence). The CDR3 sequence is CASSFTGGLGVSPEAFF. In nucleotides, the CDR3 is TGTGCCAGCAGCTTTACAGGGGGCTTGGGAGTATCGCCTGAAGCTTTCTTT.

V and J are TRBV6-5 and TRBJ2-4; D perhaps matches TRBD1 (5 bases). The CDR3 length is 15 residues. V dropped 5 bases and J dropped 1 base, with 12 bases sitting between them. Germline CDR1 MNHEY, CDR2 SVGAGI. CDR3 residues: CASSTWGSAKNIQYF. For the CDR3, the DNA is TGTGCCAGCAGTACCTGGGGCAGTGCCAAAAACATTCAGTACTTC.

V usage is TRBV19 and J usage is TRBJ1-1, with D tentatively TRBD1 (5 bases). V was clipped by 3 bases and J by 8 bases, with 16 bases between them. The CDR3 consists of 14 residues. Per germline, CDR1 LNHDA and CDR2 SQIVND (reference sequence). CDR3 sequence (DNA): TGTGCCAGTAGTATCGGGGCAGGGAATCGGGAAGCTTTCTTT. It specifies CASSIGAGNREAFF.

The chain carries TRBV11-3 and TRBJ2-1; TRBD2 matches at 8 bases. Trimming took 4 bases from V and 0 from J; bases not matched to a gene: 2. Germline values: CDR1 SGHNT, CDR2 YENEEA. The length of the CDR3 is 15 residues. The CDR3 DNA is TGTGCCAGCAGCTCGAGCGGGAGCTCCTACAATGAGCAGTTCTTC. Protein: CASSSSGSSYNEQFF.

A single count supports this clone. The V gene is TRBV3-1 (or the pseudogene TRBV3-2), the J gene TRBJ1-2, with D possibly being TRBD1 (5 bases). Germline assignment: CDR1 LGHDT and CDR2 YNNKEL (reference sequence). V was cut by 1 base and J by 3 bases, with 9 bases left in between. The CDR3 covers 14 residues. CDR3 DNA: TGTGCCAGCAGCCAAGGAGGGACCGACTATGGCTACACCTTC. Translating it yields CASSQGGTDYGYTF.

The V call is TRBV3-1 (or the pseudogene TRBV3-2), the J call TRBJ2-1; 12 bases are shared with TRBD2. Germline lookup yields CDR1 LGHDT and CDR2 YNNKEL (reference sequence). V was pared by 2 bases and J by 9 bases, with 8 bases of the junction left unmatched. The CDR3 is 16 amino acids. The CDR3 loop is CASSQLGETSGGEQFF. The CDR3 region has the DNA TGTGCCAGCAGCCAATTAGGAGAGACTAGCGGGGGTGAGCAGTTCTTC.

CDR3 protein: CASTLTLGTAYEQYF. The DNA of the CDR3 is TGTGCCAGCACTCTTACGCTCGGGACAGCCTACGAGCAGTACTTC. The gene calls are TRBV2 and TRBJ2-7; 7 bases agree with TRBD1. Germline values: CDR1 SNHLY, CDR2 FYNNEI. The CDR3 length is 15 residues. The V segment lost 7 bases and the J segment 2 bases; nucleotides outside the gene matches: 11.

The rearrangement links TRBV5-1 to TRBJ2-7, with TRBD2 identical over 7 bases. Trimming cost V 4 bases and J 2 bases; bases outside gene matches: 6. The V gene's germline CDR1 is SGHRS and CDR2 YFSETQ. The CDR3 is 14 amino acids. DNA of the CDR3: TGCGCCAGCAGCGCAGCAGGACTAGCCTACGAGCAGTACTTC. Protein sequence: CASSAAGLAYEQYF.

V gene TRBV6-5 combines with J gene TRBJ1-2; 7 nucleotides agree with TRBD1. This CDR3 contains 15 residues. Germline V CDR1 and CDR2: MNHEY, SVGAGI. The J segment lost 4 bases and the V segment lost 3 bases, leaving 8 bases of the junction unmatched. The CDR3 loop is CASSYSIKGAYGYTF. CDR3 sequence (DNA): TGTGCCAGCAGTTATAGTATCAAGGGGGCCTATGGCTACACCTTC.

The CDR3 region is CASSRTGGRNTEAFF. In nucleotides, the CDR3 is TGTGCCAGCAGTCGCACAGGGGGAAGGAACACTGAAGCTTTCTTT. This chain joins TRBV27 and TRBJ1-1, with 8 bases aligning to TRBD1. J lost 1 base, V lost 5 bases, and 6 bases had no gene match. Per germline, CDR1 MNHEY and CDR2 SMNVEV (reference sequence). The CDR3 has 15 amino acids.

The chain joins TRBV6-5 to TRBJ1-6; 10 bases agree with TRBD1. Germline V gives CDR1 MNHEY, CDR2 SVGAGI. Trimming removed 2 bases from V and 8 bases from J; junction bases left unmatched: 3. CDR3 length: 15 residues. The chain's CDR3 is CASSYLTGGDSPLHF. CDR3 DNA sequence: TGTGCCAGCAGTTACCTGACAGGGGGCGATTCACCCCTCCACTTT.

This chain connects TRBV5-1 to TRBJ1-1; D ambiguous. V dropped 3 bases and J dropped 0 bases, with 9 bases sitting between them. This CDR3 has 14 amino acids. The germline CDR1 and CDR2 sequences are SGHRS and YFSETQ. The CDR3 loop is CASSSISVNTEAFF. In DNA form, the CDR3 reads TGCGCCAGCAGCTCCATTTCGGTGAACACTGAAGCTTTCTTT.

CDR3 protein: CATGARDQPQHF. CDR3 DNA: TGTGCCACCGGAGCCAGGGATCAGCCCCAGCATTTT. This chain uses TRBV24-1 with TRBJ1-5, with D possibly matching TRBD1 (5 bases). V gave up 9 bases and J gave up 5 bases, with 10 bases separating them. This CDR3 region has 12 residues. The germline V gene has CDR1 KGHDR and CDR2 SFDVKD.

The chain couples TRBV6-5 to TRBJ1-5, with D perhaps matching TRBD1 (5 bases). Germline loops: CDR1 MNHEY, CDR2 SVGAGI. The V gene lost 2 bases and the J gene lost 7 bases, with 18 bases spanning the gap. This CDR3 comprises 16 residues. This chain's CDR3 is CASSYAGAPSGQPQHF. In DNA, the CDR3 is TGTGCCAGCAGTTACGCCGGGGCCCCAAGCGGGCAGCCCCAGCATTTT.

The V call is TRBV2, the J call TRBJ2-5; D may be TRBD1 or TRBD2 (5 bases each). V lost 8 bases and J 5 bases, leaving 9 bases between the germline ends. CDR1 SNHLY and CDR2 FYNNEI come from the germline V gene. This CDR3 has 11 residues. The CDR3 sequence is CASRGEETQYF. DNA of the CDR3: TGTGCCAGCCGGGGCGAGGAGACCCAGTACTTC.

Here the CDR3 DNA reads TGTGCCACCCGACTCACACTCACAGATACGCAGTATTTT. Translation: CATRLTLTDTQYF. The chain employs TRBV12-3 or TRBV12-4 and TRBJ2-3; D unclear. This CDR3 region has 13 residues. Trimming removed 10 bases from V and 2 bases from J, with 13 bases in between.

The chain combines TRBV6-1 with TRBJ1-4; D gene ambiguous. With 3 bases removed from V and 4 bases from J, the gap between germline ends came to 6 bases. The germline CDR1 and CDR2 sequences are MNHNS and SASEGT. The CDR3 consists of 13 residues. The CDR3: CASSDPVNEKLFF. The CDR3 DNA sequence: TGTGCCAGCAGTGACCCAGTTAATGAAAAACTGTTTTTT.